The count of the clone carrying this T cell receptor (beta chain) is one. Its antigen is not known. Germline CDR1 reads MNHEY; CDR2 reads SMNVEV (reference sequence). V shed 4 bases and J 7 bases; nucleotides not matched to a gene: 10. CDR3 length: 15 residues. The sample originates from a study of breast tumors, draining lymph nodes, adjacent tissues. General study points: Luminal-like breast cancer showed significantly greater tumor-nontumor repertoire similarity than basal-like breast cancer did.

MiXCR was run by TCRdb on the multiplex PCR reads, yielding one entry per CDR3 protein. The table lists 200,000 to 300,000 distinct CDR3 sequences, roughly 30% of them singletons. The lymph nodes were axillary draining lymph nodes from breast cancer patients. The sample taken for sequencing was axillary lymph node tissue. The chain carries TRBV27 and TRBJ2-3, with 8 bases that match TRBD1. This TCR derives from a female donor with breast cancer. Some clones in this sample may be carry-over from other donors' samples. The CDR3 reads CASSSSGTGGHTQYF. CDR3 bases: TGTGCCAGCAGTTCCTCGGGGACAGGCGGGCATACGCAGTATTTT.